The 4 T cell receptor beta chains given below trace back to one sample, sequenced in a study of Ad26.COV2.S vaccination and SARS-CoV-2 variants. Data came from immunoSEQ multiplex PCR; TCRdb stores just in-frame clones and leaves some out. The profile shows roughly 240,000 clones, 85% to 90% of them singletons. Sample treatment: around 19 received Ad26.COV2.S at low or high dose, single or two shots; 5 received placebo; per-sample allocation not given. Day 63 after the first vaccine or placebo injection was the time point for sampling. This sample comprised peripheral blood, obtained in a trial of Ad26.COV2.S vaccine versus placebo. Receptor source: a person aged 18 to 65 who received the Ad26.COV2.S COVID-19 vaccine or a placebo.

The V and J genes are TRBV7-9 and TRBJ1-5; D is perhaps TRBD1 (6 bases). The germline V and J ends were trimmed by 3 bases and 7 bases, with 16 bases remaining between them. The CDR3 length is 15 residues. Germline V gene sequence: CDR1 SEHNR, CDR2 FQNEAQ (reference sequence). The CDR3 loop reads CASSFEGGDGQPQHF. As DNA, the CDR3 is TGTGCCAGCAGCTTCGAGGGGGGTGACGGGCAGCCCCAGCATTTT.

V gene TRBV9 combines with J gene TRBJ1-2, with 8 bases identical to TRBD1. This CDR3 comprises 14 residues. V gave up 4 bases and J gave up 5 bases; unmatched junction bases: 7. Germline V gives CDR1 SGDLS, CDR2 YYNGEE. The CDR3 protein is CASSSRGTGYGYTF. The CDR3 nucleotides are TGTGCCAGCAGCTCCCGGGGGACAGGTTATGGCTACACCTTC.

The rearrangement links TRBV28 to TRBJ2-1, with a weak D call TRBD2 (6 bases). There are 14 residues in the CDR3. Germline V gene sequence: CDR1 MDHEN, CDR2 SYDVKM. V was pared by 7 bases and J by 5 bases, with 15 bases between. CDR3 region: CASTELAKNNEQFF. As DNA, the CDR3 is TGTGCCAGCACCGAGCTAGCGAAAAACAATGAGCAGTTCTTC.

The chain joins TRBV9 to TRBJ2-2; D is uncertain. The germline CDR1 and CDR2 sequences are SGDLS and YYNGEE. V was trimmed by 4 bases and J by 6 bases, leaving 10 bases between them. This CDR3 is 13 amino acids long. The CDR3: CASSTSGAGELFF. CDR3 nucleotide sequence: TGTGCCAGCAGCACATCAGGTGCCGGGGAGCTGTTTTTT. The variable domain in full, with the rest retrieved from reference TRBV9 and TRBJ2-2, is DSGVTQTPKHLITATGQRVTLRCSPRSGDLSVYWYQQSLDQGLQFLIQYYNGEERAKGNILERFSAQQFPDLHSELNLSSLELGDSALYFCASSTSGAGELFFGEGSRLTVL.